The entry below describes one T cell receptor (beta chain). Other DNA sequences in the same sample also yield this CDR3. The data stem from a study of blood T cell repertoires in COVID-19. The V and J ends lost 2 bases and 2 bases, in that order; junction bases with no gene match: 2. Germline V lookup: CDR1 KGHSH, CDR2 LQKENI. The CDR3 is 15 residues long. Produced via immunoSEQ multiplex PCR; TCRdb's table is partial and in-frame only. The sample carries fewer than 250,000 clones, approximately 80% recorded once. The sample taken for sequencing was peripheral blood. This TCR came from a woman of 80 years or more with COVID-19, enrolled during active disease. The rearrangement links TRBV18 to TRBJ1-5; 8 positions agree with TRBD1. The CDR3 loop is CASSPDRGGNQPQHF. In nucleotides, the CDR3 is TGTGCCAGCTCACCAGACAGGGGAGGCAATCAGCCCCAGCATTTT.